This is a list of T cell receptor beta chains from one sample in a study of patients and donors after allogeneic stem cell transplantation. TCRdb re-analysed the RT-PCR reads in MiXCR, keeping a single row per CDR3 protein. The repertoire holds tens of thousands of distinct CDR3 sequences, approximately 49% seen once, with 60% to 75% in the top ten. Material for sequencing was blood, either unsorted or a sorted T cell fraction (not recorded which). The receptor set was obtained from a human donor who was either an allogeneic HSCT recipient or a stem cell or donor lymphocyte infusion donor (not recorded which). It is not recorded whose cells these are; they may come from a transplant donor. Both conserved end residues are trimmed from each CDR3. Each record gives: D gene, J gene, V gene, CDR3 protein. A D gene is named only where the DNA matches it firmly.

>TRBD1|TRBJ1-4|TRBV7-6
ASSQDRTNEKLF
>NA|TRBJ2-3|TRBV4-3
ASSQSSAASTDTQY
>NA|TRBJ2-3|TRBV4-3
ASSPHRPIFPDSSSTDTQY
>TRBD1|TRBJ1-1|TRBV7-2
ASSISRDRAMNTEAF
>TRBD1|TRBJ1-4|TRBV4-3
ASSQVQTGAFNEKLF
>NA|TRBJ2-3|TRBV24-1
ATSDLRGREGTDTQY
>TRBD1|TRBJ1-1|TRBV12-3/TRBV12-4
ASSLYSPGQGNTEAF
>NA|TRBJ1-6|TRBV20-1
SASGGPIVENSPLH
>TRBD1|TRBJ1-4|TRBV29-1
SLRDRAEKLF
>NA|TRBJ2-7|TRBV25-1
ASSELMSPPGHEQY
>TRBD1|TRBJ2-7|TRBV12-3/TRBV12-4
ASSLGDRVPYEQY
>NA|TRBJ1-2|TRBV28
ASSFGRGYGYT
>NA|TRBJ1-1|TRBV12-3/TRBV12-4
ASSEEGRNTEAF
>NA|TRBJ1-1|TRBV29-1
SAHTGTDTEAF
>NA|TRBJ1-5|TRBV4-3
ASSQVGGNQPQH
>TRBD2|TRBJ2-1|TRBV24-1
ATSDFTSGTVEQF
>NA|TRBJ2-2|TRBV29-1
SVGQNTGELF
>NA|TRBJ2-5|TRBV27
ASSLWGGETQY
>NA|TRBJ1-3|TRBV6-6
ASSPRDSRSGNTIY
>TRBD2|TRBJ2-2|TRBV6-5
ASSYFGLAGGLNTGELF
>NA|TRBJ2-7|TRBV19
ASSIEKGSSYEQY
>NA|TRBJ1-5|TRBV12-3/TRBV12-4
ASTGGDNQPQH
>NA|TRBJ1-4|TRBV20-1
SARDLDTGPEKLF
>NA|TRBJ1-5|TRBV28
ASSLRDSGPLLH
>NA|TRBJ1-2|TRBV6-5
ASSYWQGNGYT
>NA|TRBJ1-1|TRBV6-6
ASSYSNNQEAF
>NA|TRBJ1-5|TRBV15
ATSREERNQPQH
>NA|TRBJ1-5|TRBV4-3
ASSQDWGQPQH
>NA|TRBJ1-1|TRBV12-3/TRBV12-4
ASATWSNTEAF
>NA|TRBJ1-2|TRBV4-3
ASSQDKASHGYT
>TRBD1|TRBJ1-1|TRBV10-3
AISGAGGTTEAF
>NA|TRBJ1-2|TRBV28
ASSFWGRINYGYT
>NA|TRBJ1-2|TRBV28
ASREDKYYGYT
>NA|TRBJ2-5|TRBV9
ASSVVDSQETQY
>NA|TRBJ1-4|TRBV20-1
SARQPTGEKLF
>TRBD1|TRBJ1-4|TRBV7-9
ASSSDRGHEKLF
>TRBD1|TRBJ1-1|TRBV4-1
ASSQDRATGWKTEAF
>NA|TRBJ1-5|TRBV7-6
ASSLMADRNQPQH
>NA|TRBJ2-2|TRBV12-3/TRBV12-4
ASSLITGELF
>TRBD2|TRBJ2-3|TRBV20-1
SASAGGLDTQY
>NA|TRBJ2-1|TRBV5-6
ASSLAVKEQF
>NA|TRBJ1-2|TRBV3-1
ASSQQVANYGYT
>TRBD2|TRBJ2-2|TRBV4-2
ASSQVLAGGPGNTGELF
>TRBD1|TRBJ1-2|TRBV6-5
ASREVGRGRIEYGYT
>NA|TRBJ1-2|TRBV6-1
ASSSYRTFLYGYT
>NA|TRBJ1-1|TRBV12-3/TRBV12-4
ASSPSVNTEAF
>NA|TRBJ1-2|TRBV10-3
AISEGVDYGYT
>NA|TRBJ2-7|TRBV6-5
ASSPYNSYEQY
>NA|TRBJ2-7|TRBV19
ASSTSSYEQY
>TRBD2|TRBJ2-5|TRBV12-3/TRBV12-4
ASSSSGSKTQY
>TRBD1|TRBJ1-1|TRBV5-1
ASSAQTGMNTEAF
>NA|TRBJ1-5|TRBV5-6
ASSYRENGTYQPQH
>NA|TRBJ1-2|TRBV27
ASSFKGLYGYT
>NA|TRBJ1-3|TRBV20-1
SASFSLTGLNSGNTIY
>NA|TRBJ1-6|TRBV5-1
ASSFTRLDSPLH